This TCR beta chain was sequenced for a study of spatial heterogeneity in lung cancer. Study-level background: TCR transcript counts in tumor regions correlated strongly with a T cell module score from matched bulk RNA-seq. In the raw reads, each unique TCR and UMI combination was present more than ten times on average.

Overall study findings and caveats: Tumor mutation count correlated with how many alpha and beta TCRs expanded intratumorally.

Unique molecular identifiers tagged every individual TCR cDNA molecule. Each CDR3 protein gets one entry after TCRdb re-called the 5' RACE reads with MiXCR. The table includes around 4,200 distinct CDR3 sequences, around a tenth detected once. Time point noted: sample taken at primary tumor resection. Without sorting, whole RNA was sequenced from tumor, nontumor lung or frozen PBMC. The V gene end was trimmed by 6 bases and the J gene end by 2 bases; junction bases not matched to a gene: 9. Germline V gives CDR1 DFQATT, CDR2 SNEGSKA (reference sequence). The CDR3 extends over 14 amino acids. By share, this clonotype counts as medium-sized. Its antigen is unidentified.

The V gene is TRBV20-1, the J gene TRBJ2-5, with 7 bases that match TRBD2. The material was lung tumor tissue, obtained at surgery. The TCR sequence derives from a female donor with early-stage non-small cell lung cancer. CDR3 loop: CSANRDYQQETQYF. The CDR3 nucleotides read TGCAGTGCCAACCGGGACTACCAACAAGAGACCCAGTACTTC.